Below are 6 T cell receptor beta chains sequenced from a single sample in a study of blood T cell repertoires in COVID-19. Clones were sequenced by immunoSEQ multiplex PCR, and TCRdb holds only the in-frame ones, with some missing. The sample lists some 170,000 clones, about 91% occurring once. Material for sequencing was peripheral blood. All receptors derive from a woman in her sixties or seventies who had recovered from COVID-19.

The chain links TRBV24-1 to TRBJ2-3; weak D call: TRBD2 (5 bases). CDR1 is KGHDR, CDR2 SFDVKD, per germline. Trimming stripped 10 bases from V and 5 bases from J, with 18 bases between. The CDR3 has 14 residues. The CDR3 here is CATSSPTRGDTQYF. The CDR3 DNA reads as TGTGCCACGAGTTCCCCCACACGGGGAGATACGCAGTATTTT.

This clone turned up a few times. The chain has TRBV9 and TRBJ2-3; D is unclear. Looked up from germline, CDR1 is SGDLS and CDR2 is YYNGEE. The CDR3 contains 13 residues. Trimming shortened V by 0 bases and J by 6 bases, and 8 bases separated the two germline ends. The DNA of the CDR3 is TGTGCCAGCAGCGTAGCGGTTGCGGATACGCAGTATTTT. Amino acid sequence: CASSVAVADTQYF.

The chain combines TRBV19 with TRBJ1-1; D perhaps matches TRBD1 (6 bases). The V gene lost 7 bases and the J gene lost 8 bases, with 17 bases spanning the gap. Germline loops: CDR1 LNHDA, CDR2 SQIVND (reference sequence). The CDR3 contains 13 residues. DNA of the CDR3: TGTGCCAGTACCACAGGGCCGGTTGACGAAGCTTTCTTT. Translating it yields CASTTGPVDEAFF.

V gene TRBV18 combines with J gene TRBJ2-1; TRBD2 matches 7 bases. CDR1 is KGHSH, CDR2 LQKENI, per germline. The CDR3 contains 16 residues. The junction had 10 bases not matched to a gene; V was cut back by 4 bases and J by 4 bases. The CDR3 nucleotides read TGTGCCAGCTCACAGGCCAACCGGGGGGATTACAATGAGCAGTTCTTC. This codes for CASSQANRGDYNEQFF.

This clone was seen a single time. This rearrangement joins TRBV28 to TRBJ2-5; a possible D gene is TRBD1 (6 bases). The CDR3 is 12 amino acids. Germline V lookup: CDR1 MDHEN, CDR2 SYDVKM. Trimming shortened V by 2 bases and J by 13 bases, and 14 bases separated the two germline ends. The CDR3 loop is CASSLRRDNLYF. DNA of the CDR3: TGTGCCAGCAGTTTAAGAAGGGACAATTTGTACTTC.

The V and J genes are TRBV6-2 or TRBV6-3 and TRBJ2-4, with D possibly being TRBD2 (5 bases). V lost 4 bases and J lost 4, with 11 bases in between. The length of the CDR3 is 14 residues. Germline CDR1 and CDR2: MNHEY and SVGEGT. CDR3 sequence reads: CASSSGLGKNIQYF. The CDR3 coding sequence is TGTGCCAGCAGTTCCGGACTGGGAAAAAACATTCAGTACTTC.